The entry below gives a single TCR beta chain sequence along with its context. Original handling: Amplification with reference gene primers provided the estimates of nucleated cell counts. Produced via immunoSEQ multiplex PCR; TCRdb's table is partial and in-frame only. V, J and clone size derive from that table, while D and trimming were established from the DNA sequence. The table shows roughly 87,000 clones, with roughly 89% occurring only once. This sample was included in a study of blood T cell repertoires in COVID-19. Study-level information: In each case, the material was cDNA or gDNA derived from T cells, B-cell-depleted T cells, or PBMCs.

The receptor's source is a woman older than 75 with active COVID-19. Sequences were obtained from peripheral blood.

CDR3 loop: CASSIRTGIGQPQHF. CDR3 DNA: TGTGCCAGTAGTATAAGGACAGGGATCGGGCAGCCCCAGCATTTT. The V call is TRBV19, the J call TRBJ1-5; TRBD1 matches at 8 bases. There are 15 residues in the CDR3. Germline CDR1 reads LNHDA; CDR2 reads SQIVND (reference sequence). Trimming at V came to 2 bases and at J to 7 bases, leaving 7 bases not matched to a gene.